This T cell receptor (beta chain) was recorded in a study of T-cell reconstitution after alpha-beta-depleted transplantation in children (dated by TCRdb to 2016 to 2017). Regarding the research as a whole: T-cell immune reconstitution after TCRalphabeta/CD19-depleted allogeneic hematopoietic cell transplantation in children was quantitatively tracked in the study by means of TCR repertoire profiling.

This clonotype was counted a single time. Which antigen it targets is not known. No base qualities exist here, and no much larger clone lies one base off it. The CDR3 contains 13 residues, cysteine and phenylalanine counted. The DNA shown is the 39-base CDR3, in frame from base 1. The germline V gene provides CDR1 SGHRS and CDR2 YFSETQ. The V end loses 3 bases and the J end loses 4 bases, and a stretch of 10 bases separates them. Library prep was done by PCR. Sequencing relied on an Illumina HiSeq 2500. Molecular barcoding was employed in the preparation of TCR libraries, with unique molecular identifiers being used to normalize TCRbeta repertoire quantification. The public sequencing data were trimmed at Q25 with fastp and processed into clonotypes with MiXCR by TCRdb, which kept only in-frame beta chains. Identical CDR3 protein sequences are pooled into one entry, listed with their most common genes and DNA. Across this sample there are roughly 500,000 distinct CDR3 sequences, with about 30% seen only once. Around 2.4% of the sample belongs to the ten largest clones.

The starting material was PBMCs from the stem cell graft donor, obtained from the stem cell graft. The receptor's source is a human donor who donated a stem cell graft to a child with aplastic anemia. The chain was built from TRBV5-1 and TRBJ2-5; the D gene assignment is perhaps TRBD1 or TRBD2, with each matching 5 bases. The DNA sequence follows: TGCGCCAGCAGCTGGGGGTGGCGAGAGACCCAGTACTTC. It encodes CASSWGWRETQYF. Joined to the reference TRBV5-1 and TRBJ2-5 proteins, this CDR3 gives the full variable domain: KAGVTQTPRYLIKTRGQQVTLSCSPISGHRSVSWYQQTPGQGLQFLFEYFSETQRNKGNFPGRFSGRQFSNSRSEMNVSTLELGDSALYLCASSWGWRETQYFGPGTRLLVL.